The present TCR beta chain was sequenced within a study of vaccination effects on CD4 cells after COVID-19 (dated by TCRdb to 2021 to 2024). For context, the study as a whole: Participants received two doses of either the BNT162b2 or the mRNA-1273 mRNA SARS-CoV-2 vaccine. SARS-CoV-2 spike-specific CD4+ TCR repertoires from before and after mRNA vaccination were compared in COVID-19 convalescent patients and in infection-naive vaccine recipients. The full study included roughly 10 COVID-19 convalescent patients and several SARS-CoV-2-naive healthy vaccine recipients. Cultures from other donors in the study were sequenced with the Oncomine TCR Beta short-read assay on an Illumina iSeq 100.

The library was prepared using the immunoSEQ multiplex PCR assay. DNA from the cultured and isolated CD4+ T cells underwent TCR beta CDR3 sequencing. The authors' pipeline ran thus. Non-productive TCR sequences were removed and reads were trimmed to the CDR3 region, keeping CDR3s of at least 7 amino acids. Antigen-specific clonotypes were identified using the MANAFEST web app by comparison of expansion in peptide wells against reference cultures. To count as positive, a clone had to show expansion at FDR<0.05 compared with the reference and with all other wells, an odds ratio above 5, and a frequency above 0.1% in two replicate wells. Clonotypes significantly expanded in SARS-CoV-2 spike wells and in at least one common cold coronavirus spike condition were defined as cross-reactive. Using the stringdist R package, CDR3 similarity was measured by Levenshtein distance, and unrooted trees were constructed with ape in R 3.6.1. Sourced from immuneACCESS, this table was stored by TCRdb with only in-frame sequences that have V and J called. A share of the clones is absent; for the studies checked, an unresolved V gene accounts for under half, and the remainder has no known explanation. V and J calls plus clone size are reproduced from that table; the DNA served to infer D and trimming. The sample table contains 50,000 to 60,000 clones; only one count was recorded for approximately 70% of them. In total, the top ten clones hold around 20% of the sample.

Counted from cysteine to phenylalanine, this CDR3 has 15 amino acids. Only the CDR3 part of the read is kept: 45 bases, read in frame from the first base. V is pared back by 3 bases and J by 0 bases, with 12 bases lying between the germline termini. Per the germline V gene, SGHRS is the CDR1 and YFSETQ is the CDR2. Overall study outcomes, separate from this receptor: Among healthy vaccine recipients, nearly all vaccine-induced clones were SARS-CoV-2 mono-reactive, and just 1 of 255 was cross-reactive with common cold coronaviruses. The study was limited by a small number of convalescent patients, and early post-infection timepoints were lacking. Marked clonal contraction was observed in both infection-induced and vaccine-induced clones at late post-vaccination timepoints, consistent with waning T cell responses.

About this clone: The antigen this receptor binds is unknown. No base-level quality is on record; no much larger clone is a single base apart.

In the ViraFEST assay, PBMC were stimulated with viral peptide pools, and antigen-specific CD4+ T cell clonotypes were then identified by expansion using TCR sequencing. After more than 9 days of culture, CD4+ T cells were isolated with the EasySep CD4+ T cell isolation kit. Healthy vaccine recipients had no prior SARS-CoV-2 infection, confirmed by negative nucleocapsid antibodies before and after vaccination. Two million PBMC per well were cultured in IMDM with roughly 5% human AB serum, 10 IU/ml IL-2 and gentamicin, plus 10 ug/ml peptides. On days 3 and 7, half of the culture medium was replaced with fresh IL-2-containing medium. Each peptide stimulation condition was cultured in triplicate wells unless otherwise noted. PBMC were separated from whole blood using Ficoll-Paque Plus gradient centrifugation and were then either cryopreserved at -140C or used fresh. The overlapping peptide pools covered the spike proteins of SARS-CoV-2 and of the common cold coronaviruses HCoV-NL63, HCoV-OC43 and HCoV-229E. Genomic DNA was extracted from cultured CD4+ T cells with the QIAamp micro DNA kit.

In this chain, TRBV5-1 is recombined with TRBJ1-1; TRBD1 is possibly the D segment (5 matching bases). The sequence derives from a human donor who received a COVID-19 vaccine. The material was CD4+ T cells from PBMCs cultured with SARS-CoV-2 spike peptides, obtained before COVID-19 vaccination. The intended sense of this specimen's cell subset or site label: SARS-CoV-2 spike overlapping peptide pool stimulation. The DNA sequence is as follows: TGCGCCAGCAGCTCCCTCCGGGGGATGAACACTGAAGCTTTCTTT. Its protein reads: CASSSLRGMNTEAFF.